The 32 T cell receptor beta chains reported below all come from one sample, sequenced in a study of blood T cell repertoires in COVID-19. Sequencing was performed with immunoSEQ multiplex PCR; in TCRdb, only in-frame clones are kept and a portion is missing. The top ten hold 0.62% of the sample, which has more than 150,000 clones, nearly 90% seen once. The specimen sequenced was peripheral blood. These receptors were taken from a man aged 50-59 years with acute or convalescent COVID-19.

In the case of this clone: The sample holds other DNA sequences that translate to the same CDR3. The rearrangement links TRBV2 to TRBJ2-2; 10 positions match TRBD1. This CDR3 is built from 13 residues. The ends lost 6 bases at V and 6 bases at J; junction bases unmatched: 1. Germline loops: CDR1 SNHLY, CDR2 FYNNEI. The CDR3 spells CASRGTGAGELFF. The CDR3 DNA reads TGTGCCAGCAGGGGGACAGGGGCCGGGGAGCTGTTTTTT.

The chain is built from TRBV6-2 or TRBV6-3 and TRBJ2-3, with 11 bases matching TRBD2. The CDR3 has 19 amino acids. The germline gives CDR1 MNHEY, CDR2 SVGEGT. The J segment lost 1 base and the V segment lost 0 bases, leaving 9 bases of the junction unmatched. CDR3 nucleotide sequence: TGTGCCAGCAGTTACTCCAACCCCAAGACTAGCGGGGGCACAGATACGCAGTATTTT. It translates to CASSYSNPKTSGGTDTQYF.

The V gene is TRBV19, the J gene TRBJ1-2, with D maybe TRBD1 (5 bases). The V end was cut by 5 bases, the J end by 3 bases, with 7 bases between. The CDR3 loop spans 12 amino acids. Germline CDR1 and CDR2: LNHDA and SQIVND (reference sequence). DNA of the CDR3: TGTGCCAGTAGTGCGACAGACTATGGCTACACCTTC. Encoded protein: CASSATDYGYTF.

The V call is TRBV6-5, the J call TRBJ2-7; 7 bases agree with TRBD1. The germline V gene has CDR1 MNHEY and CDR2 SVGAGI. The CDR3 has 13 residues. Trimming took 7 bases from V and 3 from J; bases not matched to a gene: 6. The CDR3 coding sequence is TGTGCCAGCACCCCGGCAGGGGGCTACGAGCAGTACTTC. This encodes CASTPAGGYEQYF.

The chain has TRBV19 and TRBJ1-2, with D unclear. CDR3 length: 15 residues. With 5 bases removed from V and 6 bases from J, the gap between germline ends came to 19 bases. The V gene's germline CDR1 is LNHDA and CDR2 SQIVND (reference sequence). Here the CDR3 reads CASSWLVAPLDGYTF. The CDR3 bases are TGTGCCAGTAGTTGGTTGGTGGCCCCCCTGGATGGCTACACCTTC.

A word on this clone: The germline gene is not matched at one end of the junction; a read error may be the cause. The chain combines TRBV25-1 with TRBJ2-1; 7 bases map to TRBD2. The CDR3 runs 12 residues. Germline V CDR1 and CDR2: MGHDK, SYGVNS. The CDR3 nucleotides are TGTGCCAGCAGTGATTTTGGGGGGGTTGGTGTCTTC. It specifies CASSDFGGVGVF.

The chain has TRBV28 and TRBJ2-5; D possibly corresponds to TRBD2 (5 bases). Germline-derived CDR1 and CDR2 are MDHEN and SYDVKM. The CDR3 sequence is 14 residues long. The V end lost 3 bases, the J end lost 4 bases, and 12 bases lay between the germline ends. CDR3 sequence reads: CASSFDPRAETQYF. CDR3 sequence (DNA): TGTGCCAGCAGTTTTGACCCGAGGGCAGAGACCCAGTACTTC.

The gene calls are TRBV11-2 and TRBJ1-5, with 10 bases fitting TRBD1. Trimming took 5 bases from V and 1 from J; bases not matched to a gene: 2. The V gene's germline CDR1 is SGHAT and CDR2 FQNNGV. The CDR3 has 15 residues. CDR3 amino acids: CASSGQGGSNQPQHF. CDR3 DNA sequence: TGTGCCAGCAGCGGACAGGGGGGAAGCAATCAGCCCCAGCATTTT.

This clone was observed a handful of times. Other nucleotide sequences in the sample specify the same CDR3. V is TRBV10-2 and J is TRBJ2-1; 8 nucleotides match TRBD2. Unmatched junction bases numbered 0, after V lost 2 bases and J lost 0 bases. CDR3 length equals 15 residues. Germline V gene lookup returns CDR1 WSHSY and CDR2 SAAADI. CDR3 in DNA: TGCGCCAGCAGTGAGACTAGCGGCTCCTACAATGAGCAGTTCTTC. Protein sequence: CASSETSGSYNEQFF.

This chain's CDR3 is CASSPKQGAGGYTF. DNA of the CDR3: TGTGCCAGCAGCCCGAAACAGGGGGCGGGCGGCTACACCTTC. The chain has TRBV7-9 and TRBJ1-2; 9 nucleotides line up with TRBD1. Trimming at V came to 5 bases and at J to 8 bases, leaving 9 bases not matched to a gene. The CDR3 loop spans 14 amino acids. Germline-derived CDR1 and CDR2 are SEHNR and FQNEAQ (reference sequence). Together with reference TRBV7-9 and TRBJ1-2, the CDR3 gives the full variable domain: DTGVSQNPRHKITKRGQNVTFRCDPISEHNRLYWYRQTLGQGPEFLTYFQNEAQLEKSRLLSDRFSAERPKGSFSTLEIQRTEQGDSAMYLCASSPKQGAGGYTFGSGTRLTVV.

The CDR3 protein is CASSSRGRYTDTQYF. The CDR3 DNA is TGTGCCAGCAGTTCCAGGGGGCGTTACACAGATACGCAGTATTTT. The rearrangement links TRBV6-4 to TRBJ2-3, with 8 bases aligning to TRBD1. V lost 5 bases, J lost 2 bases, and 6 bases stayed unmatched. CDR1 and CDR2 (germline): MRHNA, SNTAGT. The CDR3 contains 15 residues.

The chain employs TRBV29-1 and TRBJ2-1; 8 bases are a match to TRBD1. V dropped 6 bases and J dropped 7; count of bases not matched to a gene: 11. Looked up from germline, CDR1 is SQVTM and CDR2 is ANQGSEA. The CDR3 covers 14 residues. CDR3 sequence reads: CSVPPGQVENEQFF. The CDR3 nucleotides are TGCAGCGTGCCTCCGGGACAGGTAGAGAATGAGCAGTTCTTC.

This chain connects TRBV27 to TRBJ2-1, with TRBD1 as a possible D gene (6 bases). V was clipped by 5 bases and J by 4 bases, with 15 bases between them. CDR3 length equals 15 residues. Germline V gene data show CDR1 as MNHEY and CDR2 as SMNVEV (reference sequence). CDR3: CASSPDRSHYNEQFF. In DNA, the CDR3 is TGTGCCAGCAGTCCCGACAGGAGCCATTACAATGAGCAGTTCTTC.

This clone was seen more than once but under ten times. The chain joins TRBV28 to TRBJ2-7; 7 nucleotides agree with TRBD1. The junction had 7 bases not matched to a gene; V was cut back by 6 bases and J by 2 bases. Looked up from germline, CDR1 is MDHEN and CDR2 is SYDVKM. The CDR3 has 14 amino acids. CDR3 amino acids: CASSYDRETYEQYV. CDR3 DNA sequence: TGTGCCAGCAGCTACGACAGGGAAACCTACGAGCAGTACGTC.

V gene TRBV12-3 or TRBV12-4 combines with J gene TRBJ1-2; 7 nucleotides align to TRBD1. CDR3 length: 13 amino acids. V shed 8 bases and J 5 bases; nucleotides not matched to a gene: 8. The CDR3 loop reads CASGRDRAYGYTF. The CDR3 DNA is TGTGCCAGCGGCCGGGACAGAGCATATGGCTACACCTTC.

CDR3 coding DNA: TGTGCCAGCAGTATACAGGGGGGCGGCACAGATACGCAGTATTTT. It is translated as CASSIQGGGTDTQYF. The rearrangement joins TRBV28 to TRBJ2-3, with 8 positions matching TRBD1. CDR1 is MDHEN, CDR2 SYDVKM, per germline. The trim removed 5 bases at V and 1 base at J, leaving 5 bases unmatched. There are 15 residues in the CDR3.

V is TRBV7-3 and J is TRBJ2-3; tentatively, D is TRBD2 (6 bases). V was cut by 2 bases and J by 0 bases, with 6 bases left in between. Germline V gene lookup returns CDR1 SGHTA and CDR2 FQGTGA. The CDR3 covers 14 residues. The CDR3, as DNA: TGTGCCAGCAGCTTAGCGGGGAGCACAGATACGCAGTATTTT. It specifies CASSLAGSTDTQYF.

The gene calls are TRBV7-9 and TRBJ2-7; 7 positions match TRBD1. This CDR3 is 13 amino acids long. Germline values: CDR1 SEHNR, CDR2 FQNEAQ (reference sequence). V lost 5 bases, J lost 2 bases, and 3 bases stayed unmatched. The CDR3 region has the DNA TGTGCCAGCAGCCTCCAGGGGGCCTACGAGCAGTACTTC. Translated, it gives CASSLQGAYEQYF.

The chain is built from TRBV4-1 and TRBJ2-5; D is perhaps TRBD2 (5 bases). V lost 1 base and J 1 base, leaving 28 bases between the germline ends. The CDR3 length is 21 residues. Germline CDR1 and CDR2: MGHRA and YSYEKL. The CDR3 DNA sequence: TGCGCCAGCAGCCAAGGCCTGGGGAGCGCCTCAAGCCTGGTTCTCCAAGAGACCCAGTACTTC. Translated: CASSQGLGSASSLVLQETQYF.

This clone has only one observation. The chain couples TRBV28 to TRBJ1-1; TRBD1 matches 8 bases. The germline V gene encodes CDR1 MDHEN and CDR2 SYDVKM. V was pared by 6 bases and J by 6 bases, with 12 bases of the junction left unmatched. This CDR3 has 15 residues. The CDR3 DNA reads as TGTGCCAGCAGACCTCGAGGACAGGGTGTGTCTGAAGCTTTCTTT. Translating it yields CASRPRGQGVSEAFF.

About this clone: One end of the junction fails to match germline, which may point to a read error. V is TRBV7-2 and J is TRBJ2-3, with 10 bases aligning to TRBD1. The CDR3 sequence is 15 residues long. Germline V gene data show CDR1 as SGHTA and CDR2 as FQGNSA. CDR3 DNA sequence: TGTGCCAGCAGCGTAGCGGGACAGGGGAAAGATACGCAGTATTTT. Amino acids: CASSVAGQGKDTQYF.

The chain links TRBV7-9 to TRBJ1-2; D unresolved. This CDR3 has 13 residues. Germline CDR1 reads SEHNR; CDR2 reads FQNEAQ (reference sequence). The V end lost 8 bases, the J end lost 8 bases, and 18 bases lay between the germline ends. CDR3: CASLTPGEEGYTF. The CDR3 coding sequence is TGTGCCAGCCTAACCCCCGGGGAGGAAGGCTACACCTTC.

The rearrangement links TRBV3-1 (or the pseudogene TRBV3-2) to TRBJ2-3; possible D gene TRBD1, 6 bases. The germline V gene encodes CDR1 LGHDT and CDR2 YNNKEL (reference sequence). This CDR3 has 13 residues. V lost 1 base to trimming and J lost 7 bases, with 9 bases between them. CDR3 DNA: TGTGCCAGCAGCCAAGGGGGGCCTAATACGCAGTATTTT. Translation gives CASSQGGPNTQYF.

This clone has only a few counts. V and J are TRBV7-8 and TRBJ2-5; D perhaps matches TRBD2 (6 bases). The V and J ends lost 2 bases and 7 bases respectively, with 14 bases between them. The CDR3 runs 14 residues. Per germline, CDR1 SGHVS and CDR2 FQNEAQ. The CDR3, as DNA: TGTGCCAGCAGCTTACCGGACTACCCGGGGACCCAGTACTTC. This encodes CASSLPDYPGTQYF.

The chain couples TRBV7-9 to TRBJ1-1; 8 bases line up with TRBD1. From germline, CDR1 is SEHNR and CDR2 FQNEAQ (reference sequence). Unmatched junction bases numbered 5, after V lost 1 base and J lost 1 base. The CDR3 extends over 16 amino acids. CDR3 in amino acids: CASSLGPGGSNTEAFF. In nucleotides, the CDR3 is TGTGCCAGCAGCTTAGGGCCAGGGGGCTCGAACACTGAAGCTTTCTTT.

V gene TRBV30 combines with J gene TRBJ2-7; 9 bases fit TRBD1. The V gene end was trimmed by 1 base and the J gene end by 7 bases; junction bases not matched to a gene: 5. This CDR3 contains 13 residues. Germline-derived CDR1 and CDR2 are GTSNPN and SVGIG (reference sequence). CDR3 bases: TGTGCCTGGAGTGGGGGACAGGGATGGGAGCAGTACTTC. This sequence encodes CAWSGGQGWEQYF.

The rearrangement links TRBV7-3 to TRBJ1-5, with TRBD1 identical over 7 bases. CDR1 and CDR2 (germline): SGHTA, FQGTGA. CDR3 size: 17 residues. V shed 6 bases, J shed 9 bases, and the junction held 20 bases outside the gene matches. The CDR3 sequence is CASSFLEGQHRSRPQHF. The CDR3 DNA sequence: TGTGCCAGCAGTTTTCTCGAGGGACAGCACAGAAGCCGGCCCCAGCATTTT.

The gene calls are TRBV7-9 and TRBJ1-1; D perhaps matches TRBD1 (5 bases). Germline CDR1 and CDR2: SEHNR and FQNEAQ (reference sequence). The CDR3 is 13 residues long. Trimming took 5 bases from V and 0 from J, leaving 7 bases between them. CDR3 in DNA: TGTGCCAGCAGCGAGGACATGAACACTGAAGCTTTCTTT. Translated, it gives CASSEDMNTEAFF.

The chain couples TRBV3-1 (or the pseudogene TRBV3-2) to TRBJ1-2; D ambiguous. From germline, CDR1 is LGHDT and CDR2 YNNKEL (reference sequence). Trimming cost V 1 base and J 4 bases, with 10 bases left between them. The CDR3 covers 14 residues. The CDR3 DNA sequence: TGTGCCAGCAGCCAAGTACTACGCAGCTATGGCTACACCTTC. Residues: CASSQVLRSYGYTF.

The CDR3, as DNA: TGTGCCAGCACCAGTTACGTAGCGGGGGGTACAGATACGCAGTATTTT. Residues: CASTSYVAGGTDTQYF. J is TRBJ2-3 and V is TRBV6-6; 10 bases match TRBD2. V lost 7 bases and J lost 3; bases outside the gene matches: 10. The CDR3 runs 16 residues. CDR1 is MNHNY, CDR2 SVGAGI, per germline (reference sequence).

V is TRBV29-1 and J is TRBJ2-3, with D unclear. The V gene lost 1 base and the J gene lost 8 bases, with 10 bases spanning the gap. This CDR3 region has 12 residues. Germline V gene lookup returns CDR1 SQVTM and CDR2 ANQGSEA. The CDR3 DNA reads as TGCAGCGTTGAAGTCCCTCCGGGTACGCAGTATTTT. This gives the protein CSVEVPPGTQYF.

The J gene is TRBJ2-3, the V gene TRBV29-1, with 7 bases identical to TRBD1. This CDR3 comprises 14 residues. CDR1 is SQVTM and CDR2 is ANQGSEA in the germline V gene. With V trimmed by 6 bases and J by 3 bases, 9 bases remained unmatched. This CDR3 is CSVGQQGNTDTQYF. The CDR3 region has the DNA TGCAGCGTGGGACAACAGGGGAATACAGATACGCAGTATTTT.